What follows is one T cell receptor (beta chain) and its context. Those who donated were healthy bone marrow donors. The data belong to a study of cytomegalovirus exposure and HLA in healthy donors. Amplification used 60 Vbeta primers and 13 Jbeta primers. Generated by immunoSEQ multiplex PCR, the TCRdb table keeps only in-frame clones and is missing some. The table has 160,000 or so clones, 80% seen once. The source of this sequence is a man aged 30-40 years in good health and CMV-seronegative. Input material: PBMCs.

CDR3 in DNA: TGTGCCAGCAGTGTTGGTAGGGGGGGTGAGCAGTTCTTC. Protein: CASSVGRGGEQFF. V usage is TRBV2 and J usage is TRBJ2-1, with D tentatively TRBD2 (7 bases). The length of the CDR3 is 13 residues. Trimming took 4 bases from V and 9 from J, leaving 13 bases between them. Per the germline V gene, CDR1 is SNHLY and CDR2 is FYNNEI.